This T cell receptor beta chain came from a study of CD8 T cells in Susac syndrome. This clonotype was counted once. TCR beta sequences were obtained from blood CD8+ and CD4+ T cells. Negative isolation was used for CD8+ and CD4+ T cells, and FACS enrichment was applied to TEMRA cells. RNA in amounts of roughly 0.5 to 1 ug was reverse transcribed with random hexamers. TCRdb re-derived calls from the immunoSEQ multiplex PCR reads in MiXCR, one entry per CDR3 protein. The repertoire includes 160,000 or so distinct CDR3 sequences, approximately 95% of them detected once, and around 0.15% sits in the top ten. The sequence derives from a human donor with multiple sclerosis. Sequenced: CD8+ T cells from PBMCs.

CDR3 amino acids: CASSLTSGRLEQFF. The CDR3 DNA reads TGTGCCAGCAGTCTGACTAGCGGGAGGCTTGAGCAGTTCTTC. The chain couples TRBV11-2 to TRBJ2-1; TRBD2 aligns across 13 bases. CDR3 length: 14 residues. Germline V CDR1 and CDR2: SGHAT, FQNNGV. V lost 6 bases, J lost 9 bases, and 5 bases stayed unmatched.